The 20 T cell receptor beta chains below all came from one sample that was sequenced in a study of response to subunit inactivated influenza vaccine. TCRdb independently ran MiXCR on the RT-PCR reads; one entry per CDR3 protein. In the table there are about 530,000 distinct CDR3 sequences, roughly 10% of which are singletons. The sample here was PBMCs from blood, taken on the day of vaccination. The source of these receptors is a man in his forties or fifties who received an inactivated influenza vaccine.

In this sample, this clonotype turned up many times. V is TRBV6-1 and J is TRBJ2-5; 8 positions agree with TRBD1. J was trimmed by 2 bases and V by 5 bases; bases with no gene match: 7. The length of the CDR3 is 15 residues. Germline values: CDR1 MNHNS, CDR2 SASEGT. The CDR3, as DNA: TGTGCCAGCAGTCGAAGACACAGGGGGCAAGAGACCCAGTACTTC. It specifies CASSRRHRGQETQYF.

This chain connects TRBV18 to TRBJ1-1; D ambiguous. This CDR3 comprises 14 residues. Trimming cost V 3 bases and J 0 bases, with 8 bases left between them. CDR1 and CDR2 (germline): KGHSH, LQKENI. The CDR3 is CASSPFQMNTEAFF. CDR3 nucleotides: TGTGCCAGCTCACCCTTCCAGATGAACACTGAAGCTTTCTTT.

This clonotype showed up just a few times. The V and J genes are TRBV6-2 or TRBV6-3 and TRBJ2-7, with a tentative D call TRBD1 (6 bases). CDR1 is MNHEY and CDR2 is SVGEGT in the germline V gene. Trimming left V 5 bases short and J 0 bases short, with 17 bases between. The CDR3 has 16 amino acids. CDR3 nucleotides: TGTGCCAGCAGTCTAACAGGGCCCGCAAGCTCCTACGAGCAGTACTTC. This translates into CASSLTGPASSYEQYF.

This clonotype was observed a handful of times. V is TRBV5-5 and J is TRBJ2-7; weak D call: TRBD1 (6 bases). Germline loops: CDR1 SGHKS, CDR2 YYEKEE (reference sequence). The CDR3 is made up of 16 amino acids. V lost 0 bases, J lost 0 bases, and 13 bases lay in between. In DNA form, the CDR3 reads TGTGCCAGCAGCTTGGCTACGGGACAAGACTCCTACGAGCAGTACTTC. This sequence encodes CASSLATGQDSYEQYF.

This clonotype was observed many times. V usage is TRBV5-6 and J usage is TRBJ1-3; D uncertain. This CDR3 is 14 amino acids long. V was pared by 2 bases and J by 5 bases, with 11 bases between. Germline V gene lookup returns CDR1 SGHDT and CDR2 YYEEEE. CDR3 bases: TGTGCCAGCAGCTTCCGGTCCGGTAGAAACACCATATATTTT. Protein product: CASSFRSGRNTIYF.

In its sample, this clonotype was seen many times. The rearrangement uses TRBV28 and TRBJ2-4; no clear D gene. The germline V and J ends were trimmed by 5 bases and 0 bases, with 14 bases remaining between them. The CDR3 covers 16 residues. Germline V gives CDR1 MDHEN, CDR2 SYDVKM. The CDR3 loop reads CASSPPWLRAKNIQYF. CDR3 nucleotide sequence: TGTGCCAGCAGTCCCCCGTGGTTGAGAGCCAAAAACATTCAGTACTTC.

The chain combines TRBV10-3 with TRBJ1-6, with D maybe TRBD1 (5 bases). CDR1 and CDR2 (germline): ENHRY, SYGVKD. This CDR3 has 15 residues. Deletions cut 2 bases from V and 7 bases from J, with 12 bases between. In DNA, the CDR3 is TGTGCCATCAGTGAGGGGGGACGGGAAAATTCACCCCTCCACTTT. This translates into CAISEGGRENSPLHF.

This clonotype showed up many times. The gene calls are TRBV12-3 or TRBV12-4 and TRBJ2-3; D is unclear. V was pared by 6 bases and J by 2 bases, with 6 bases between. The length of the CDR3 is 12 residues. The CDR3 nucleotides read TGTGCCAGCAGAATATACACAGATACGCAGTATTTT. Translating it yields CASRIYTDTQYF.

This clonotype was detected only a few times. The rearrangement uses TRBV12-3 or TRBV12-4 and TRBJ1-1, with a tentative D call TRBD1 (6 bases). The CDR3 has 15 amino acids. V was cut by 7 bases and J by 0 bases, with 15 bases left in between. The CDR3 DNA reads TGTGCCAGCACCTATTTTGGGGGCATGAACACTGAAGCTTTCTTT. This encodes CASTYFGGMNTEAFF.

The V call is TRBV20-1, the J call TRBJ2-1; D gene unclear. Germline-derived CDR1 and CDR2 are DFQATT and SNEGSKA (reference sequence). CDR3 length: 14 residues. Trimming took 3 bases from V and 0 from J, leaving 9 bases between them. The CDR3 here is CSARAYNSYNEQFF. As DNA, the CDR3 is TGCAGTGCTAGGGCCTATAACTCCTACAATGAGCAGTTCTTC.

There are many counts of this clonotype. The chain recombines TRBV5-1 with TRBJ1-1; D is uncertain. The CDR3 has 12 residues. V lost 4 bases, J lost 5 bases, and 9 bases lay in between. Germline V gene sequence: CDR1 SGHRS, CDR2 YFSETQ. The DNA for the CDR3 is TGCGCCAGCAGCCTCGAGCGGACTGAAGCTTTCTTT. It translates to CASSLERTEAFF.

This clonotype was counted between two and nine times. This rearrangement joins TRBV2 to TRBJ2-1; D may be TRBD2 (6 bases). Trimming stripped 6 bases from V and 5 bases from J, with 26 bases between. Germline CDR1 and CDR2: SNHLY and FYNNEI. The length of the CDR3 is 18 residues. The CDR3 DNA reads as TGTGCCAGCAGCTGGGACTCAAAGAGTTCTTATTTAAACAATGAGCAGTTCTTC. The encoded protein is CASSWDSKSSYLNNEQFF.

In this sample, this clonotype turned up many times. The chain couples TRBV6-1 to TRBJ2-1; D not certain. The V gene lost 6 bases and the J gene lost 6 bases, with 15 bases spanning the gap. CDR1 MNHNS and CDR2 SASEGT come from the germline V gene. This CDR3 spans 14 amino acids. The CDR3 loop reads CASSHGSISNEQFF. Written as DNA, the CDR3 is TGTGCCAGCAGCCACGGGTCGATCAGCAATGAGCAGTTCTTC.

There are a few counts of this clonotype. This sequence joins TRBV24-1 and TRBJ2-3; the D call may be TRBD1 or TRBD2 (5 bases each). V lost 3 bases to trimming and J lost 0 bases, with 15 bases between them. The germline CDR1 and CDR2 sequences are KGHDR and SFDVKD. CDR3 length: 17 residues. CDR3 DNA sequence: TGTGCCACCAGTGATCTGGCAGGGAGCTCTAGCACAGATACGCAGTATTTT. This gives the protein CATSDLAGSSSTDTQYF.

The genes are TRBV7-9 and TRBJ2-3; possibly TRBD1 for D (5 bases). Germline-derived CDR1 and CDR2 are SEHNR and FQNEAQ (reference sequence). There are 16 residues in the CDR3. Trimming shortened V by 0 bases and J by 3 bases, and 13 bases separated the two germline ends. The CDR3 coding sequence is TGTGCCAGCAGCTTAGCGGGCAGGGTGGCGACAGATACGCAGTATTTT. This gives the protein CASSLAGRVATDTQYF.

This clonotype was recorded many times. The gene calls are TRBV10-3 and TRBJ2-2; D possibly corresponds to TRBD2 (7 bases). V dropped 10 bases and J dropped 0 bases, with 9 bases sitting between them. The CDR3 covers 13 residues. Germline CDR1 reads ENHRY; CDR2 reads SYGVKD. CDR3 region: CATGGPNTGELFF. CDR3 DNA sequence: TGTGCCACGGGGGGCCCGAACACCGGGGAGCTGTTTTTT.

DNA of the CDR3: TGTGCCAGCAGCTTCGGACAGGCGCGGTACAATGAGCAGTTCTTC. As protein: CASSFGQARYNEQFF. The chain uses TRBV11-2 and TRBJ2-1; 7 bases fit TRBD1. This CDR3 region has 15 residues. From germline, CDR1 is SGHAT and CDR2 FQNNGV. With V trimmed by 3 bases and J by 4 bases, 6 bases remained unmatched.

A few counts support this clonotype. The chain employs TRBV19 and TRBJ1-2; D is uncertain. This CDR3 spans 12 amino acids. V was pared by 6 bases and J by 2 bases, with 7 bases between. The germline V gene encodes CDR1 LNHDA and CDR2 SQIVND (reference sequence). CDR3 region: CASRTANYGYTF. As DNA, the CDR3 is TGTGCCAGTAGAACAGCAAACTATGGCTACACCTTC.

The table lists this clonotype with many counts. V gene TRBV12-3 or TRBV12-4 combines with J gene TRBJ1-1; possibly TRBD1 for D (5 bases). The CDR3 contains 14 residues. Deletions cut 3 bases from V and 5 bases from J, with 13 bases between. The chain's CDR3 is CASSLSVGGTEAFF. Written as DNA, the CDR3 is TGTGCCAGCAGTTTGAGTGTCGGGGGTACTGAAGCTTTCTTT.

This clonotype has just a few counts. V and J are TRBV5-1 and TRBJ2-1; 7 bases line up with TRBD2. Germline V lookup: CDR1 SGHRS, CDR2 YFSETQ. V trimming: 4 bases; J trimming: 4 bases; junction bases outside the gene matches: 8. CDR3 size: 15 residues. The CDR3 coding sequence is TGCGCCAGCAGCCCCGTGAGGCGGGGGTACAATGAGCAGTTCTTC. This translates into CASSPVRRGYNEQFF.